The clone carrying this TCR beta chain was counted many times. The antigen is not known. This specimen comes from a study of T cells in Graves' hyperthyroidism and ophthalmopathy. Graves' hyperthyroidism qualified as stable when ophthalmopathy did not progress within 18 months. Diagnosing involved the use of clinical symptoms, serum thyroxine and TRAb, thyroid ultrasound and orbital computed tomography. Amplification yielded TCR beta CDR3 regions, with RNA transcripts as the source. The HTBI primer set drove a first-round RT-PCR of the TCR CDR3. TCRdb independently ran MiXCR on the multiplex PCR reads; one entry per CDR3 protein. Among about 690,000 distinct CDR3 sequences, 17% were seen once, and the ten largest hold about 14%. General study findings and limits: Peripheral blood also featured most of the thyroid clonotypes expanded above 0.001. The authors' 13 V-J model separated ophthalmopathy from stable hyperthyroidism.

This receptor was obtained from a man between 50 and 59 years old with Graves' hyperthyroidism. The source material was blood.

CDR3 DNA sequence: TGTGCCAGCAGTGAAGGGGGCGGGAGCAACACAGATACGCAGTATTTT. It encodes CASSEGGGSNTDTQYF. The V call is TRBV25-1, the J call TRBJ2-3; TRBD2 is a possible D gene (7 bases). The V end lost 2 bases, the J end lost 2 bases, and 14 bases lay between the germline ends. The CDR3 is 16 residues long. Germline CDR1 and CDR2: MGHDK and SYGVNS.